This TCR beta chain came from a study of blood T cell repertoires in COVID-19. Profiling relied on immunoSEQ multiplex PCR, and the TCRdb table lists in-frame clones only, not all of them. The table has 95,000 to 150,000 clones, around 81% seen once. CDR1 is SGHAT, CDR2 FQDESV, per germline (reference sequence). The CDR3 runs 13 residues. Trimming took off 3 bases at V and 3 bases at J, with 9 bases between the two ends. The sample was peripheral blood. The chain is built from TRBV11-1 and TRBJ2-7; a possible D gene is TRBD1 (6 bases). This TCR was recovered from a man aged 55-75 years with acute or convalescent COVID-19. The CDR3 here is CASSFIQGYEQYF. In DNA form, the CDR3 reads TGTGCCAGCAGCTTCATACAGGGCTACGAGCAGTACTTC.